Presented here are 8 T cell receptor beta chains from one specimen sequenced in a study of T cell repertoires in cytomegalovirus infection. Their target antigens are unknown. TCRdb re-derived calls from the reads in MiXCR, one entry per CDR3 protein. The table has some 6,000 distinct CDR3 sequences, 50% to 65% seen once; the top ten hold approximately 88%. What was sequenced was PBMCs, sequenced either directly or after in vitro stimulation (not recorded which). These receptor sequences come from a human donor in good health (CMV status not recorded). Some clones in this sample may be carry-over from other donors' samples.

This chain joins TRBV7-6 and TRBJ1-3; no clear D. Germline CDR1 SGHVS, CDR2 FNYEAQ. V lost 1 base to trimming and J lost 1 base, with 11 bases between them. This CDR3 contains 16 residues. CDR3 region: CASSLGIWQSGNTIYF. DNA for the CDR3: TGTGCCAGCAGCTTAGGGATCTGGCAGTCTGGAAACACCATATATTTT.

Of note for this clonotype: A read error is likely, as this CDR3 ends without the conserved phenylalanine or tryptophan. The DNA is left out, because the CDR3 cannot be placed on it with certainty; the CDR3 is given as TCRdb lists it. The gene calls are TRBV7-8 and TRBJ1-1; TRBD1, as called in the table, went unchecked against the DNA. The CDR3 spans 13 amino acids, including both terminal residues. The germline gives CDR1 SGHVS, CDR2 FQNEAQ. The chain's CDR3 is CYSSPGWNPEAFG.

This clonotype has just a few counts. The junction and the germline gene differ at one end; a read error may be behind it. The chain is built from TRBV7-2 and TRBJ1-5; 7 bases are shared with TRBD1. Germline lookup yields CDR1 SGHTA and CDR2 FQGNSA. The CDR3 is made up of 15 amino acids. The CDR3 region has the DNA TGTGCCAGCAGACCCGGGACAGCTCGCAATCAGCCCAAGCATTTT. It translates to CASRPGTARNQPKHF. Full variable domain (rest looked up from reference TRBV7-2 and TRBJ1-5): GAGVSQSPSNKVTEKGKDVELRCDPISGHTALYWYRQSLGQGLEFLIYFQGNSAPDKSGLPSDRFSAERTGGSVSTLTIQRTQQEDSAVYLCASRPGTARNQPKHFGDGTRLSIL.

This chain uses TRBV19 with TRBJ2-1; D gene unclear. CDR3 length: 12 residues. Germline V lookup: CDR1 LNHDA, CDR2 SQIVND (reference sequence). V was trimmed by 3 bases and J by 10 bases, leaving 10 bases between them. The CDR3 nucleotides are TGTGCCAGTAGTATTCCCTACCACGAGCAGTTCTTC. This sequence encodes CASSIPYHEQFF.

In its sample, this clonotype was seen a few times. The V gene is TRBV27, the J gene TRBJ2-7; the match to TRBD1 covers 12 bases. Germline V CDR1 and CDR2: MNHEY, SMNVEV (reference sequence). V lost 2 bases and J lost 2; bases outside the gene matches: 4. The CDR3 loop spans 16 amino acids. In DNA, the CDR3 is TGTGCCAGCAGTTTAAAGGGACAGGGGGCCGCCTACGAGCAGTACTTC. Protein: CASSLKGQGAAYEQYF.

In the case of this clonotype: Germline is not matched at one junction end, which may reflect a read error. This sequence joins TRBV20-1 and TRBJ2-3, with D maybe TRBD2 (5 bases). Germline values: CDR1 DFQATT, CDR2 SNEGSKA (reference sequence). CDR3 size: 18 residues. In DNA form, the CDR3 reads TGCAGTTCTAGGCGACTACCATCTAAAGGGAGCACACAGGATACGCAGTATTTT. Translated: CSSRRLPSKGSTQDTQYF.

Turning to this clonotype: The junction departs from germline at one end; a sequencing error may be responsible. The chain is built from TRBV7-8 and TRBJ2-7, with D uncertain. Per germline, CDR1 SGHVS and CDR2 FQNEAQ. This CDR3 comprises 14 residues. The CDR3 region is CASSWETPGDETDF. CDR3 DNA sequence: TGTGCCAGCAGCTGGGAAACCCCTGGCGACGAGACGGACTTC.

The chain has TRBV7-9 and TRBJ2-3; D is ambiguous. The V end was cut by 1 base, the J end by 2 bases, with 10 bases between. Germline V gene sequence: CDR1 SEHNR, CDR2 FQNEAQ (reference sequence). The CDR3 contains 15 residues. The CDR3 sequence is CASSLGAWNTDTQYF. The CDR3, as DNA: TGTGCCAGCAGCTTAGGAGCCTGGAACACAGATACGCAGTATTTT.